One sample yielded the 22 T cell receptor beta chains listed below, sequenced in a study of cytomegalovirus exposure and HLA in healthy donors. Both 60 Vbeta primers and 13 Jbeta primers went into the PCR. Clones were read by immunoSEQ multiplex PCR, and TCRdb kept only the in-frame ones, dropping some. The profile covers around 150,000 clones, with roughly 68% appearing a single time and about 10% taken by the ten largest. What was sequenced was PBMCs. These receptors were obtained from a man younger than 45 in good health and CMV-seropositive.

The V call is TRBV5-1, the J call TRBJ2-5; 11 nucleotides agree with TRBD2. The end of the DNA is better explained by TRBJ2-7, so the J call may be wrong. The length of the CDR3 is 16 residues. The germline CDR1 and CDR2 sequences are SGHRS and YFSETQ. CDR3 in amino acids: CASSLGLAGGPYEQYF. In nucleotides, the CDR3 is TGCGCCAGCAGCTTGGGGCTAGCGGGAGGTCCCTACGAGCAGTACTTC.

The chain has TRBV7-3 and TRBJ2-1, with TRBD2 matching 11 bases. V dropped 5 bases and J dropped 9; count of bases not matched to a gene: 12. The germline CDR1 and CDR2 sequences are SGHTA and FQGTGA. The CDR3 extends over 16 amino acids. The CDR3: CASSPPGTSGKSEQFF. DNA for the CDR3: TGTGCCAGCAGCCCCCCCGGGACTAGCGGTAAATCTGAGCAGTTCTTC.

The V gene is TRBV19, the J gene TRBJ2-7, with unresolved D. The V gene lost 4 bases and the J gene lost 0 bases, with 4 bases spanning the gap. CDR1 and CDR2 (germline): LNHDA, SQIVND (reference sequence). CDR3 length equals 12 residues. The CDR3 loop reads CASSRSSYEQYF. The DNA of the CDR3 is TGTGCCAGTAGTAGGAGCTCCTACGAGCAGTACTTC.

The CDR3 region has the DNA TGTGCCAGCAGCCAAGTGGGGATAGCGGAGTACAATGAGCAGTTCTTC. Translation gives CASSQVGIAEYNEQFF. J is TRBJ2-1 and V is TRBV4-2; TRBD2 might be the D (6 bases). V lost 1 base and J 4 bases, leaving 14 bases between the germline ends. The CDR3 extends over 16 amino acids. Germline loops: CDR1 LGHNA, CDR2 YNFKEQ.

This rearrangement joins TRBV19 to TRBJ1-1; TRBD1 might be the D (5 bases). V was trimmed by 3 bases and J by 2 bases, leaving 10 bases between them. Germline V gene data show CDR1 as LNHDA and CDR2 as SQIVND (reference sequence). The CDR3 runs to 14 residues. The CDR3, as DNA: TGTGCCAGTAGTATTGGGGGGGGAAACACTGAAGCTTTCTTT. This encodes CASSIGGGNTEAFF.

The gene calls are TRBV19 and TRBJ1-5; tentatively, D is TRBD1 (5 bases). Germline V gene sequence: CDR1 LNHDA, CDR2 SQIVND (reference sequence). This CDR3 spans 16 amino acids. The V end was cut by 3 bases, the J end by 0 bases, with 12 bases between. For the CDR3, the DNA is TGTGCCAGTAGTATCCCGCGCGGGGCTAGCAATCAGCCCCAGCATTTT. Translating gives CASSIPRGASNQPQHF. Full variable domain (rest looked up from reference TRBV19 and TRBJ1-5): DGGITQSPKYLFRKEGQNVTLSCEQNLNHDAMYWYRQDPGQGLRLIYYSQIVNDFQKGDIAEGYSVSREKKESFPLTVTSAQKNPTAFYLCASSIPRGASNQPQHFGDGTRLSIL.

The V gene is TRBV9, the J gene TRBJ1-1; 10 bases line up with TRBD1. V was pared by 3 bases and J by 11 bases, with 16 bases of the junction left unmatched. CDR3 length: 16 residues. Per germline, CDR1 SGDLS and CDR2 YYNGEE. The CDR3 sequence is CASSAPGTGDTSRAFF. DNA for the CDR3: TGTGCCAGCAGCGCTCCCGGGACAGGGGATACATCTCGGGCTTTCTTT.

A word on this clone: The sample contains more than one DNA sequence encoding this CDR3. The chain is built from TRBV5-6 and TRBJ1-3; 9 bases are shared with TRBD1. CDR3 length: 15 amino acids. V lost 0 bases and J lost 7; bases outside the gene matches: 5. Germline lookup yields CDR1 SGHDT and CDR2 YYEEEE. This CDR3 is CASSLAGQGQNTIYF. CDR3 bases: TGTGCCAGCAGCTTGGCCGGACAGGGGCAGAACACCATATATTTT.

The V gene is TRBV9, the J gene TRBJ2-1; 9 bases agree with TRBD1. This CDR3 is 16 amino acids long. CDR1 is SGDLS, CDR2 YYNGEE, per germline. V gave up 2 bases and J gave up 6 bases; unmatched junction bases: 9. The CDR3 sequence is CASSVSPGTGSNEQFF. CDR3 in DNA: TGTGCCAGCAGCGTCAGTCCCGGGACAGGGAGCAATGAGCAGTTCTTC. Combining the CDR3 with reference TRBV9 and TRBJ2-1 gives the whole variable domain DSGVTQTPKHLITATGQRVTLRCSPRSGDLSVYWYQQSLDQGLQFLIQYYNGEERAKGNILERFSAQQFPDLHSELNLSSLELGDSALYFCASSVSPGTGSNEQFFGPGTRLTVL.

The rearrangement joins TRBV9 to TRBJ2-2; no firm D call. The ends were cut back, 0 bases at V and 4 bases at J, with 4 bases in the middle. The length of the CDR3 is 13 residues. The germline gives CDR1 SGDLS, CDR2 YYNGEE. The CDR3, as DNA: TGTGCCAGCAGCGTAGGTCGCACCGGGGAGCTGTTTTTT. It codes for CASSVGRTGELFF.

The gene calls are TRBV5-1 and TRBJ1-1, with TRBD1 as a possible D gene (5 bases). The V gene's germline CDR1 is SGHRS and CDR2 YFSETQ. V was pared by 0 bases and J by 1 base, with 13 bases between. The CDR3 covers 16 residues. The CDR3 here is CASSLVAGATNTEAFF. The CDR3, as DNA: TGCGCCAGCAGCTTGGTTGCTGGGGCAACGAACACTGAAGCTTTCTTT.

The rearrangement joins TRBV18 to TRBJ2-7; weak D call: TRBD1 (6 bases). Trimming shortened V by 3 bases and J by 1 base, and 7 bases separated the two germline ends. The CDR3 is 13 amino acids. Germline loops: CDR1 KGHSH, CDR2 LQKENI. CDR3 in DNA: TGTGCCAGCTCACCCGGACAGTCCTACGAGCAGTACTTC. Its protein product is CASSPGQSYEQYF.

About this clone: Other DNA sequences in this specimen translate into the identical CDR3. V gene TRBV9 combines with J gene TRBJ1-5; D ambiguous. This CDR3 region has 15 residues. V dropped 3 bases and J dropped 7 bases, with 17 bases sitting between them. The germline V gene encodes CDR1 SGDLS and CDR2 YYNGEE. The CDR3 region has the DNA TGTGCCAGCAGCGCGGAGGAGGGTTGGCTGCAGCCCCAGCATTTT. Amino acid sequence: CASSAEEGWLQPQHF.

The genes are TRBV7-7 and TRBJ2-5; TRBD1 agrees at 8 bases. Judging by the DNA end, TRBJ2-7 fits better; the J call may be wrong. Germline V CDR1 and CDR2: SSHAT, FNYEAQ (reference sequence). CDR3 size: 15 residues. The CDR3 region is CASSIFPGGAYEQYF. The CDR3 DNA reads TGTGCCAGCAGCATCTTTCCAGGGGGCGCCTACGAGCAGTACTTC.

The genes are TRBV13 and TRBJ2-7; 8 bases agree with TRBD1. The CDR3 covers 17 residues. Germline V gene lookup returns CDR1 PRHDT and CDR2 FYEKMQ (reference sequence). V trimming: 5 bases; J trimming: 3 bases; junction bases outside the gene matches: 15. CDR3 sequence (DNA): TGTGCCAGCAGCCGTATCGACAGGGGAGAAATCTTCTACGAGCAGTACTTC. Translation: CASSRIDRGEIFYEQYF.

The rearrangement uses TRBV5-6 and TRBJ1-2; D uncertain. The CDR3 covers 19 residues. Trimming stripped 0 bases from V and 3 bases from J, with 24 bases between. CDR1 is SGHDT, CDR2 YYEEEE, per germline. CDR3 nucleotide sequence: TGTGCCAGCAGCTTGGTGGACGGCATCATTGTCCGGCGGGACTATGGCTACACCTTC. Encoded protein: CASSLVDGIIVRRDYGYTF. The full variable domain, in which reference TRBV5-6 and TRBJ1-2 provide the parts outside the CDR3, is DAGVTQSPTHLIKTRGQQVTLRCSPKSGHDTVSWYQQALGQGPQFIFQYYEEEERQRGNFPDRFSGHQFPNYSSELNVNALLLGDSALYLCASSLVDGIIVRRDYGYTFGSGTRLTVV.

The chain joins TRBV28 to TRBJ2-1; possible D gene TRBD2, 5 bases. V was clipped by 9 bases and J by 4 bases, with 13 bases between them. There are 13 residues in the CDR3. Per germline, CDR1 MDHEN and CDR2 SYDVKM. The CDR3 region is CASRRTAYNEQFF. Here the CDR3 DNA reads TGTGCCAGTCGACGGACTGCGTACAATGAGCAGTTCTTC.

This clone was picked up one time. The rearrangement links TRBV5-1 to TRBJ1-5; 10 bases map to TRBD1. Trimming removed 2 bases from V and 1 base from J; junction bases left unmatched: 18. The CDR3 extends over 21 amino acids. Germline lookup yields CDR1 SGHRS and CDR2 YFSETQ. CDR3 in amino acids: CASSLPIYPDRGGFSNQPQHF. As DNA, the CDR3 is TGCGCCAGCAGCTTACCCATCTACCCGGACAGGGGGGGGTTCAGCAATCAGCCCCAGCATTTT.

The chain has TRBV15 and TRBJ2-7; TRBD1 might be the D (6 bases). The CDR3 loop spans 14 amino acids. V was trimmed by 3 bases and J by 5 bases, leaving 14 bases between them. Germline CDR1 and CDR2: LNHNV and YYDKDF (reference sequence). CDR3 sequence reads: CATSSVGQSHEQYF. CDR3 DNA sequence: TGTGCCACCAGCAGCGTCGGACAGTCCCACGAGCAGTACTTC.

This chain uses TRBV19 with TRBJ1-1; TRBD1 matches 10 bases. Germline CDR1 reads LNHDA; CDR2 reads SQIVND (reference sequence). The CDR3 length is 15 residues. V was clipped by 5 bases and J by 3 bases; unmatched bases: 6. The DNA for the CDR3 is TGTGCCAGTAGTCCTTGGACAGGGGGGCACACTGAAGCTTTCTTT. Encoded protein: CASSPWTGGHTEAFF.

This clone showed up just a few times. The genes are TRBV27 and TRBJ1-1, with D perhaps TRBD1 (6 bases). The germline V and J ends were trimmed by 5 bases and 0 bases, with 16 bases remaining between them. The germline V gene encodes CDR1 MNHEY and CDR2 SMNVEV (reference sequence). The CDR3 is made up of 16 amino acids. CDR3 DNA: TGTGCCAGCAGTGAACAACAGGGATCCATGAACACTGAAGCTTTCTTT. It translates to CASSEQQGSMNTEAFF.

The chain has TRBV6-5 and TRBJ1-3, with no clear D. The CDR3 is made up of 14 amino acids. The V end was cut by 9 bases, the J end by 0 bases, with 12 bases between. From germline, CDR1 is MNHEY and CDR2 SVGAGI. CDR3 DNA: TGTGCCAGTACTCAGGCTAACTCTGGAAACACCATATATTTT. This sequence encodes CASTQANSGNTIYF.